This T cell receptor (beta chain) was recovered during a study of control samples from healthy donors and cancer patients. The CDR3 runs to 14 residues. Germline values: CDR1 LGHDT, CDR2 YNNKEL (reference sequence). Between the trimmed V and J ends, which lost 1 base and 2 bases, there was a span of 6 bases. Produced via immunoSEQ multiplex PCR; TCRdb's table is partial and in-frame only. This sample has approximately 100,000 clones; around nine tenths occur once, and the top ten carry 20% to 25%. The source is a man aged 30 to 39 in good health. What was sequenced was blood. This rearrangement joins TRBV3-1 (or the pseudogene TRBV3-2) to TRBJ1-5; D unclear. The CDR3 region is CASSQGLGNQPQHF. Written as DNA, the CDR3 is TGTGCCAGCAGCCAAGGGCTCGGCAATCAGCCCCAGCATTTT.